This T cell receptor (beta chain) was sequenced during a study of Graves' ophthalmopathy and Graves' hyperthyroidism. On the study more broadly: Pretreatment peripheral blood was obtained at initial diagnosis.

V trimming: 1 base; J trimming: 2 bases; junction bases outside the gene matches: 4. Germline V lookup: CDR1 KGHDR, CDR2 SFDVKD. The CDR3 contains 15 residues. Amplification of TCR beta CDR3 regions used RNA transcripts. The workflow started with a first-round RT-PCR run with HTBI primers and then moved on to a second-round multiplex PCR. TCRdb passed the multiplex PCR reads through MiXCR, listing each CDR3 protein once. The table lists about 740,000 distinct CDR3 sequences, around 40% of them singletons. This clonotype has a count of ten or more. The antigen is not known. Study outcomes and limitations: Most expanded clonotypes from thyroid (those above 0.001 frequency) were also found in blood.

The sequenced sample consisted of peripheral blood. The chain has TRBV24-1 and TRBJ2-7; 7 bases are a match to TRBD1. The receptor was derived from an adult man with Graves' ophthalmopathy. This CDR3 reads CATSDLRQGTYEQYF. Here the CDR3 DNA reads TGTGCCACCAGTGATTTAAGACAGGGTACCTACGAGCAGTACTTC.